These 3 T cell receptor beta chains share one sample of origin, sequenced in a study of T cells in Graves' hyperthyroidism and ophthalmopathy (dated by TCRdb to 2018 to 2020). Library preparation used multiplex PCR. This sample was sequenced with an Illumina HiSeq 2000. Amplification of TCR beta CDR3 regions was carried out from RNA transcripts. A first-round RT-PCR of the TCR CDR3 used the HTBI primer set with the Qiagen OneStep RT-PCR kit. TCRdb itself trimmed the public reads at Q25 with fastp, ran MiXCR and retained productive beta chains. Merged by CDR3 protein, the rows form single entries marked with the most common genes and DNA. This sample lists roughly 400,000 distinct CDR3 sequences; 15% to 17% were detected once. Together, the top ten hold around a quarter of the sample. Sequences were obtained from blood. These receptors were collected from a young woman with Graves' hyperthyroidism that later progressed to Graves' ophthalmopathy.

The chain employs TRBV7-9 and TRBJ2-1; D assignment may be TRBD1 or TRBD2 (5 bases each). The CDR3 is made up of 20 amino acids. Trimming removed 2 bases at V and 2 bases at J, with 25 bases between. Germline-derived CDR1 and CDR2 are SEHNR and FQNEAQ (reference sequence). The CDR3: CASSLRASMGPNGPYNEQFF. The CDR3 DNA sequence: TGTGCCAGCAGCTTACGTGCTAGCATGGGACCCAACGGGCCCTACAATGAGCAGTTCTTC.

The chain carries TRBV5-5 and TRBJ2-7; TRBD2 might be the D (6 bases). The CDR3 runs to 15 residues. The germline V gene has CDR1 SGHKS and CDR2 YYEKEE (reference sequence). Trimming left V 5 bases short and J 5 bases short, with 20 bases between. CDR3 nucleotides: TGTGCCAGCAGTTTGCGCGCGGGGTCTCGGCACGAGCAGTACTTC. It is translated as CASSLRAGSRHEQYF.

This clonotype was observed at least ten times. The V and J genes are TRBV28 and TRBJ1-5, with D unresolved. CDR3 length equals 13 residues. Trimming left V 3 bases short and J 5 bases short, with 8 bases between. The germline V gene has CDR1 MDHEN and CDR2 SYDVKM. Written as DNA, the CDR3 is TGTGCCAGCAGTTTTCGGGATTATCAGCCCCAGCATTTT. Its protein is CASSFRDYQPQHF.